This is a list of T cell receptor beta chains from one sample in a study of blood T cell repertoires in COVID-19. Clones were read by immunoSEQ multiplex PCR, and TCRdb kept only the in-frame ones, dropping some. Among some 76,000 clones listed, more than 70% were seen once. Material for sequencing was peripheral blood. The source of these receptors is a man aged 45-60 years with COVID-19, enrolled during active disease. CDR3s include the opening cysteine and the closing phenylalanine or tryptophan. The D gene is left open where the match is weak. Size is stated for part of the rows, as once, few or many counts, or as a class when the clone is expanded.

D gene	V gene	J gene	clone size	CDR3 DNA	CDR3 protein
.	TRBV15	TRBJ1-2	medium-sized	TGTGCCACCAGCAGAGTTATTCGGTCACTGGGGGCGGGCTATGGCTACACCTTC	CATSRVIRSLGAGYGYTF
.	TRBV4-3	TRBJ2-3	.	TGCGCCAGCAGCCAGGCCATGAGCACAGATACGCAGTATTTT	CASSQAMSTDTQYF
TRBD1	TRBV7-2	TRBJ1-1	.	TGTGCCAGCAGCTCTACAGGGGCCTTCACTGAAGCTTTCTTT	CASSSTGAFTEAFF
.	TRBV11-2	TRBJ2-1	.	TGTGCCAGCAGCTTAGATCCGGGAACTTCCTACAATGAGCAGTTCTTC	CASSLDPGTSYNEQFF
TRBD2	TRBV7-9	TRBJ2-1	once	TGTGCCAGCAGCCCTTGGCGGGAGAAAGATAATGAGCAGTTCTTC	CASSPWREKDNEQFF
TRBD2	TRBV7-6	TRBJ2-1	few	TGTGCCAGCAGCTTAGCCCCAGCGGGAGGGCCGAATGAGCAGTTCTTC	CASSLAPAGGPNEQFF
.	TRBV25-1	TRBJ2-1	.	TGTGCCAGCAGTGGTGGGAGAGGTTACGGTGAGCAGTTCTTC	CASSGGRGYGEQFF
.	TRBV24-1	TRBJ1-4	.	TGTGCCACCAGTGATTTGGGAGCGTATGGTGAAAAACTGTTTTTT	CATSDLGAYGEKLFF
.	TRBV19	TRBJ1-3	few	TGTGCCAGTAGTGCAGGGGACCGAAACACCATATATTTT	CASSAGDRNTIYF
.	TRBV7-9	TRBJ2-1	.	TGTGCCAGCAGCTTGAGCCGGAGCTCCTACAATGAGCAGTTCTTC	CASSLSRSSYNEQFF
TRBD1	TRBV30	TRBJ1-1	.	TGTGCCTGGAGTCCGAGACAGGGTTTGATCACTGAAGCTTTCTTT	CAWSPRQGLITEAFF
TRBD1	TRBV5-1	TRBJ2-2	.	TGCGCCAGCCAGACAGGGTCGAACACCGGGGAGCTGTTTTTT	CASQTGSNTGELFF
.	TRBV20-1	TRBJ2-7	few	TGCAGTGCTAGACTAGCGAATGAGCAGTACTTC	CSARLANEQYF
TRBD1	TRBV18	TRBJ1-3	few	TGTGCCAGCTCACCTCGAACTACTACCGGGACAGGGACGAGCTCTGGAAACACCATATATTTT	CASSPRTTTGTGTSSGNTIYF
TRBD2	TRBV19	TRBJ2-1	.	TGTGCCAGTAGCAGACTAGCGGACTCCTACAATGAGCAGTTCTTC	CASSRLADSYNEQFF
TRBD1	TRBV5-1	TRBJ2-7	.	TGCGCCAGCAGCTCCCGGGACAGGGGAAGCGAGCAGTACTTC	CASSSRDRGSEQYF
TRBD2	TRBV4-1	TRBJ2-5	.	TGCGCCAGCAGCCAAGGGGGGCTAGCGGGCGGAGGGACCCAGTACTTC	CASSQGGLAGGGTQYF
TRBD2	TRBV28	TRBJ2-1	.	TGTGCCAGCAGCCAATCAGGACTAGCGGTGAACAATGAGCAGTTCTTC	CASSQSGLAVNNEQFF
.	TRBV4-1	TRBJ2-7	medium-sized	TGCGCCAGCAGCCAAGAAGCAGGGATTACTTTCTCCTACGAGCAGTACTTC	CASSQEAGITFSYEQYF